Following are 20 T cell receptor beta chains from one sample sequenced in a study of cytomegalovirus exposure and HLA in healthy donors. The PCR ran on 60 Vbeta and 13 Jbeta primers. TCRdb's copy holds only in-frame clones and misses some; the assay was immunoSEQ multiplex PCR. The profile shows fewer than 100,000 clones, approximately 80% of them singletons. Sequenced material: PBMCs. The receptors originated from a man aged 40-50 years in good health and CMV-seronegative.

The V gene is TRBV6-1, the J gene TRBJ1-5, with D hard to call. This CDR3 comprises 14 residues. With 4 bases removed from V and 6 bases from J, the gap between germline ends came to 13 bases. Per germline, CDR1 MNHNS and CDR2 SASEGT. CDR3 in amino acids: CASSVEGTSQPQHF. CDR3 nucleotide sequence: TGTGCCAGCAGTGTTGAGGGTACGTCTCAGCCCCAGCATTTT.

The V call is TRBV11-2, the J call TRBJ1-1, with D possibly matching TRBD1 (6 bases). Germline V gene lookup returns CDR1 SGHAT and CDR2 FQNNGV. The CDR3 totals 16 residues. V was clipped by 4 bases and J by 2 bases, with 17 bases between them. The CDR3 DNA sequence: TGTGCCAGCAGCTCCCTTTTCCGGACAGAAAACACTGAAGCTTTCTTT. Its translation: CASSSLFRTENTEAFF.

The CDR3: CASSPQQGNTGELFF. The CDR3 DNA is TGCGCCAGCAGCCCCCAACAGGGCAACACCGGGGAGCTGTTTTTT. The chain recombines TRBV5-1 with TRBJ2-2; maybe TRBD1 (6 bases). This CDR3 is 15 amino acids long. Germline values: CDR1 SGHRS, CDR2 YFSETQ. The V end was cut by 4 bases, the J end by 2 bases, with 12 bases between.

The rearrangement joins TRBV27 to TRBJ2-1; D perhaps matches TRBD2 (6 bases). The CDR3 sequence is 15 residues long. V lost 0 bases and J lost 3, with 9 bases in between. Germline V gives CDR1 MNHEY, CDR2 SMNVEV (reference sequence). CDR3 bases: TGTGCCAGCAGTTTATCGGGGGGTCGCTACAATGAGCAGTTCTTC. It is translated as CASSLSGGRYNEQFF.

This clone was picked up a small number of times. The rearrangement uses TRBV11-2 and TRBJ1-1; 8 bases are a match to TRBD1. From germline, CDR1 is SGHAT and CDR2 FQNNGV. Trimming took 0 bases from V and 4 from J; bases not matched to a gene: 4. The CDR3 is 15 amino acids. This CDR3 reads CASSLDDRGGTEAFF. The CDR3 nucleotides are TGTGCCAGCAGCTTAGATGACAGGGGTGGCACTGAAGCTTTCTTT.

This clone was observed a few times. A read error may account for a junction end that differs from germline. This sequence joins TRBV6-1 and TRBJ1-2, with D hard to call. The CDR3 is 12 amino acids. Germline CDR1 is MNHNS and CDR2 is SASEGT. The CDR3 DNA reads TGTGCCAGCAGTGAAAATGGGCAGGTTGTCCCCTTC. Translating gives CASSENGQVVPF.

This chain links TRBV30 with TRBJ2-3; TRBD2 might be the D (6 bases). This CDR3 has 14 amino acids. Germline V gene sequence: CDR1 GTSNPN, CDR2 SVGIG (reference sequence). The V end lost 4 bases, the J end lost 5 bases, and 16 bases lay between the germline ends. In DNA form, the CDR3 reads TGTGCCTGGAAAGGATGGGGGGAGATAGATACGCAGTATTTT. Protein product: CAWKGWGEIDTQYF.

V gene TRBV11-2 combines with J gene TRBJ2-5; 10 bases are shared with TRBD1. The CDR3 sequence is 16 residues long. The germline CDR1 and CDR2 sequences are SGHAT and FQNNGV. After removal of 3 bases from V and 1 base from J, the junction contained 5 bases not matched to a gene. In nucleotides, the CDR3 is TGTGCCAGCAGCTTGCTGTGGACAGGGGGCCAAGAGACCCAGTACTTC. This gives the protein CASSLLWTGGQETQYF.

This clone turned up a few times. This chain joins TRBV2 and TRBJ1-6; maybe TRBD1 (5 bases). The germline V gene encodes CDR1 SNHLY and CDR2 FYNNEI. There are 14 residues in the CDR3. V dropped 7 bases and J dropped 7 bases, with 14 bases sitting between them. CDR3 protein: CASTSQGRNSPLHF. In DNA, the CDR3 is TGTGCCAGCACCAGTCAGGGTAGGAATTCACCCCTCCACTTT.

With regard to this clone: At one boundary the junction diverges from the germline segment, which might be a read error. The CDR3 here is CASSLGGLKETQYF. In nucleotides, the CDR3 is TGTGCTAGCAGCTTAGGTGGCCTCAAAGAGACCCAGTACTTC. The chain carries TRBV7-7 and TRBJ2-5, with D unclear. Looked up from germline, CDR1 is SSHAT and CDR2 is FNYEAQ (reference sequence). The CDR3 runs 14 residues.

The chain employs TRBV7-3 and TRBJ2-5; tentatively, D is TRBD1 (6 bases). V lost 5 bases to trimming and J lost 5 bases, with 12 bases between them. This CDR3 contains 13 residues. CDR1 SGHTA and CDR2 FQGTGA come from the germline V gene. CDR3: CASSLGAGETQYF. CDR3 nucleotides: TGTGCCAGCAGCCTGGGGGCCGGGGAGACCCAGTACTTC.

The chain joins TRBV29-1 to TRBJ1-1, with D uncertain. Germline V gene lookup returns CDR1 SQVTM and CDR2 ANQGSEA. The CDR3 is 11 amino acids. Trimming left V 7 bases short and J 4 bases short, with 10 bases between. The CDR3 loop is CSATGITEAFF. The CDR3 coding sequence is TGCAGCGCCACGGGGATCACTGAAGCTTTCTTT.

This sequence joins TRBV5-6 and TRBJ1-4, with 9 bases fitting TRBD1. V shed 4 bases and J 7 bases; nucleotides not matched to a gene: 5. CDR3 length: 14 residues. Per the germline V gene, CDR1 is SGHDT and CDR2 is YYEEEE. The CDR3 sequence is CASSGGTGTEKLFF. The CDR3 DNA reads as TGTGCCAGCAGCGGCGGGACAGGGACTGAAAAACTGTTTTTT.

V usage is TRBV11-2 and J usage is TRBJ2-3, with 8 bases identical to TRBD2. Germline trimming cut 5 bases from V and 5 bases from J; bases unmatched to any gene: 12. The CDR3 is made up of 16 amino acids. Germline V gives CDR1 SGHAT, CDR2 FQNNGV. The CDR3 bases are TGTGCCAGCAGCCCCCGCAGCGGGAGATTAGGAGATACGCAGTATTTT. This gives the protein CASSPRSGRLGDTQYF.

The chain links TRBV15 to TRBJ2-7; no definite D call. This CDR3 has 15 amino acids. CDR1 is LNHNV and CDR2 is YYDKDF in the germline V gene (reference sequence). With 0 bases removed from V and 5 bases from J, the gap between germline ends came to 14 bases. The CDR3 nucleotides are TGTGCCACCAGCAGAGAGACCTTAGCACGGAACGAGCAGTACTTC. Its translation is CATSRETLARNEQYF. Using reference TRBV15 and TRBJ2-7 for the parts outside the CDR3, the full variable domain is DAMVIQNPRYQVTQFGKPVTLSCSQTLNHNVMYWYQQKSSQAPKLLFHYYDKDFNNEADTPDNFQSRRPNTSFCFLDIRSPGLGDTAMYLCATSRETLARNEQYFGPGTRLTVT.

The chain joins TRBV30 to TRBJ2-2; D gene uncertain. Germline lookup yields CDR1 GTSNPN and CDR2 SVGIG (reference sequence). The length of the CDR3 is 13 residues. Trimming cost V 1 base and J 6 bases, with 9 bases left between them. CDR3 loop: CAWSASRAGELFF. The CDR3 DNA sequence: TGTGCCTGGAGTGCTTCCCGGGCCGGGGAGCTGTTTTTT.

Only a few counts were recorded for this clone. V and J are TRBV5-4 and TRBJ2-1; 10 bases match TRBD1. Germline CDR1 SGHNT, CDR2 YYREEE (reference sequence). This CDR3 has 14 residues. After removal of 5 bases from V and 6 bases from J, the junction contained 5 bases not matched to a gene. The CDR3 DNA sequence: TGTGCCAGCAGGCCGACAGGGGGCCGCAATGAGCAGTTCTTC. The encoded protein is CASRPTGGRNEQFF. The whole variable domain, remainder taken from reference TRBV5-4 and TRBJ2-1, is ETGVTQSPTHLIKTRGQQVTLRCSSQSGHNTVSWYQQALGQGPQFIFQYYREEENGRGNFPPRFSGLQFPNYSSELNVNALELDDSALYLCASRPTGGRNEQFFGPGTRLTVL.

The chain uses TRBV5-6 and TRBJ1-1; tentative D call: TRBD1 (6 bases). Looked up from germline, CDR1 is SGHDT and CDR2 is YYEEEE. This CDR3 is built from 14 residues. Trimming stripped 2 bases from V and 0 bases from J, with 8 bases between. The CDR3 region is CASSFGQLNTEAFF. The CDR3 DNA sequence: TGTGCCAGCAGCTTCGGACAGTTGAACACTGAAGCTTTCTTT.

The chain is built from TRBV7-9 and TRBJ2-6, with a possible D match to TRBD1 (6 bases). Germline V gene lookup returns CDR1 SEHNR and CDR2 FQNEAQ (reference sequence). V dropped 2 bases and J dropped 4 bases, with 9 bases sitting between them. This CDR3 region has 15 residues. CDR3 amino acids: CASSLTQGGANVLTF. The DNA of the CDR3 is TGTGCCAGCAGCTTAACCCAGGGGGGGGCCAACGTCCTGACTTTC. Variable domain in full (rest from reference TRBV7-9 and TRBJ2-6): DTGVSQNPRHKITKRGQNVTFRCDPISEHNRLYWYRQTLGQGPEFLTYFQNEAQLEKSRLLSDRFSAERPKGSFSTLEIQRTEQGDSAMYLCASSLTQGGANVLTFGAGSRLTVL.

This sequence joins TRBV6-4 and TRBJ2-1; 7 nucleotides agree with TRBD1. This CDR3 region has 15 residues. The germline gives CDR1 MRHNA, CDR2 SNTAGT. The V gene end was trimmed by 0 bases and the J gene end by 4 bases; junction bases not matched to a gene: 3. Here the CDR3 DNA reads TGTGCCAGCAGTGACTCGCGACAGGGTTACAATGAGCAGTTCTTC. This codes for CASSDSRQGYNEQFF.